One and the same sample provided the 5 T cell receptor beta chains below, sequenced in a study of blood T cell repertoires in COVID-19. Libraries were prepared by immunoSEQ multiplex PCR; TCRdb keeps only in-frame clonotypes and omits some of them. The data contain more than 140,000 clones, around 80% of them singletons. Sequenced input: peripheral blood. These TCRs come from a woman aged 50 to 60 in a cohort sampled during active or convalescent COVID-19.

The chain is built from TRBV19 and TRBJ1-3; a weak D match, TRBD1 (5 bases). The germline gives CDR1 LNHDA, CDR2 SQIVND (reference sequence). The CDR3 extends over 16 amino acids. V was shortened by 7 bases and J by 4 bases, with 20 bases between the two germline ends. CDR3 nucleotide sequence: TGTGCCAGTACCCCCGCCGGGACCCGGGGGGGAAACACCATATATTTT. Translating it yields CASTPAGTRGGNTIYF.

The rearrangement uses TRBV12-5 and TRBJ2-3, with 7 positions matching TRBD2. Germline V gives CDR1 LGHNT, CDR2 FRNRAP. V lost 7 bases, J lost 3 bases, and 16 bases stayed unmatched. This CDR3 spans 17 amino acids. This CDR3 reads CASVSLQAGGGTDTQYF. DNA for the CDR3: TGTGCTAGTGTTTCCTTGCAAGCGGGCGGGGGAACAGATACGCAGTATTTT.

The V and J genes are TRBV7-9 and TRBJ1-2; TRBD1 matches at 8 bases. V was clipped by 1 base and J by 0 bases; unmatched bases: 7. This CDR3 contains 17 residues. Germline loops: CDR1 SEHNR, CDR2 FQNEAQ (reference sequence). DNA for the CDR3: TGTGCCAGCAGCTTAGAGGGGACAGGCGCAGCTAACTATGGCTACACCTTC. It specifies CASSLEGTGAANYGYTF.

V is TRBV9 and J is TRBJ1-3; D is uncertain. CDR3 length equals 16 residues. The V gene lost 4 bases and the J gene lost 0 bases, with 14 bases spanning the gap. Germline CDR1 SGDLS, CDR2 YYNGEE. This CDR3 is CASSPQTASSGNTIYF. CDR3 DNA: TGTGCCAGCAGCCCACAGACGGCGAGCTCTGGAAACACCATATATTTT.

The rearrangement links TRBV27 to TRBJ2-1; 7 bases map to TRBD1. Germline V CDR1 and CDR2: MNHEY, SMNVEV (reference sequence). CDR3 length: 14 amino acids. J lost 3 bases, V lost 9 bases, and 8 bases had no gene match. CDR3 amino acids: CASKQGSGYNEQFF. The CDR3 region has the DNA TGTGCCAGTAAACAGGGGTCGGGCTACAATGAGCAGTTCTTC.